These T cell receptor beta chains were read from a single sample in a study of T cell responses to AZD1222 COVID-19 vaccine. Clones were sequenced by immunoSEQ multiplex PCR, and TCRdb holds only the in-frame ones, with some missing. The sample holds 120,000 or so clones; about 90% are singletons and the top ten take approximately 10%. The input for sequencing was peripheral blood, taken on day 0 of AZD1222 vaccination. These receptors came from an adult in good health. Each CDR3 is given without its conserved first and last residue.

v_gene	j_gene	CDR3aa
TRBV6-5	TRBJ2-1	ASSYDRGGQNEQF
TRBV18	TRBJ1-5	ASSEDRAAQH
TRBV7-8	TRBJ2-7	ASSLSGSGSSYEQY
TRBV7-3	TRBJ1-1	ASSQTGDTEAF
TRBV12-3/TRBV12-4	TRBJ2-7	ASSLRVYEQY
TRBV9	TRBJ2-5	ASSVDQMGETQY
TRBV30	TRBJ1-2	AWEGLNSYGYT
TRBV6-5	TRBJ1-1	ASSHRAPSEAF
TRBV5-6	TRBJ2-7	ASGDQGAYYEQY
TRBV5-1	TRBJ2-3	ASSQNGGRDTDTQY
TRBV18	TRBJ2-1	ASSLTSLYNEQF
TRBV2	TRBJ1-1	ASTWKANTEAF
TRBV7-2	TRBJ2-7	ASSLQGAGGSYEQY
TRBV19	TRBJ2-2	ASGQGSLNTGELF
TRBV6-2/TRBV6-3	TRBJ1-2	ASSWSSRGAANYGYT
TRBV28	TRBJ2-7	ASSSLSLDYLEQY
TRBV9	TRBJ1-3	ASSAYDRASGNTIY
TRBV11-3	TRBJ2-2	ASLDAGELF
TRBV11-1	TRBJ2-7	ASSFGAGQVSYEQY
TRBV5-6	TRBJ1-6	ASSPVDGFNNSPLH
TRBV27	TRBJ2-7	ASRSRGGAYEQY
TRBV4-2	TRBJ2-7	ASSQETSGYSYEQY
TRBV6-2/TRBV6-3	TRBJ1-1	ASSTWEGRTEAF
TRBV30	TRBJ2-7	AWSGLALEQY
TRBV30	TRBJ1-3	AWSQTGSGNTIY
TRBV1	TRBJ1-4	TSSQQKGGNEKLF
TRBV15	TRBJ2-7	ATSPVSRDYEQY
TRBV15	TRBJ1-3	ATSIVTGSGNTIY
TRBV4-3	TRBJ2-3	ASSLGTSGVLSTDTQY
TRBV28	TRBJ2-2	ASSSPGQGTGELF
TRBV28	TRBJ2-7	ARPISAYEQY
TRBV4-2	TRBJ2-6	ASSQDWVSGANVLT
TRBV2	TRBJ2-5	ASSEGWGRGQTQY
TRBV2	TRBJ2-7	ASSDGTSGNHILYEQY
TRBV27	TRBJ1-6	ASSFWDRSNSPLH
TRBV19	TRBJ1-2	ASSENYGYT
TRBV7-9	TRBJ1-5	ASSEGTGDRNQPQH
TRBV28	TRBJ2-3	ASSRGLSGEDTQY
TRBV11-2	TRBJ2-3	ASSLSQGQDTQY
TRBV6-2/TRBV6-3	TRBJ1-2	ASSLQRGPAGYT
TRBV5-1	TRBJ1-1	ASSWATGAEAF
TRBV4-2	TRBJ2-2	ASSQGTGLNTGELF
TRBV5-1	TRBJ2-2	ASSLEPGAGGELF
TRBV7-2	TRBJ1-1	ASRRKGGWSDTEAF
TRBV11-2	TRBJ2-3	ASRDRDRAQY